This TCR beta chain was profiled in a study of neurological immune-mediated disorders. Whole-study results and caveats: The study found no CDR3 amino acid sequences shared by expanded clones across subjects, suggesting private repertoires in all groups. When grouped phylogenetically, the repertoires of 18 of the 34 multiple sclerosis patients fell together in one related-CDR3 cluster, which is a possible signature.

2 million unsorted PBMCs were stored in RNAlater at -80 °C before RNA extraction. This clonotype appeared many times. Its antigen is not identified. Each TCR transcript was tagged with a 10-nucleotide random UMI during 5'RACE. TCRdb analysed the 5' RACE reads with MiXCR anew, one entry per CDR3 protein. The sample yields over 35,000 distinct CDR3 sequences, 4% to 5.5% seen once. The germline V gene has CDR1 SGHTA and CDR2 FQGNSA. V was clipped by 1 base and J by 4 bases, with 11 bases between them. This CDR3 region has 14 residues. This TCR derives from a woman between 55 and 75 years old with multiple sclerosis. The sample consisted of PBMCs. J is TRBJ2-7 and V is TRBV7-2, with D maybe TRBD1 (7 bases). The CDR3 DNA reads as TGTGCCAGCAGCTTAGAATCAGGGGGGTACGAGCAGTACTTC. Translating gives CASSLESGGYEQYF.